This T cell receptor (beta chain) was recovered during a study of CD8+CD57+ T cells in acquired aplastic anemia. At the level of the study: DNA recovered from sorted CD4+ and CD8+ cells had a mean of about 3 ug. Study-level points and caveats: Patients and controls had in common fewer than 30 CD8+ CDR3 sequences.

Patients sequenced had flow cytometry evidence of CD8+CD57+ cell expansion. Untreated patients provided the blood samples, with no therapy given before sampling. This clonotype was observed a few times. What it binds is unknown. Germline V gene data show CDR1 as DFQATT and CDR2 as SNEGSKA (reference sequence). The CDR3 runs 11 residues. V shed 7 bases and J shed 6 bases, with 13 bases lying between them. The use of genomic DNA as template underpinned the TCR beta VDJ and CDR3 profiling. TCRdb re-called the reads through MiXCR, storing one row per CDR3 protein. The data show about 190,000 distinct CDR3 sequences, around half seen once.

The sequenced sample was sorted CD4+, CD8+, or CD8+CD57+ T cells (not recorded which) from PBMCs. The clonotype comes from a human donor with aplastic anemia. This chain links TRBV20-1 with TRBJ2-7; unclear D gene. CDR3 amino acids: CSVTMGREQYF. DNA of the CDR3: TGCAGTGTTACTATGGGCCGCGAGCAGTACTTC.